The 20 T cell receptor beta chains below all came from one sample that was sequenced in a study of cytomegalovirus exposure and HLA in healthy donors. 13 Jbeta primers and 60 Vbeta primers were used for the PCR. TCRdb's copy holds only in-frame clones and misses some; the assay was immunoSEQ multiplex PCR. The table has under 200,000 clones, 81% seen once. The sequencing sample was made of PBMCs. These receptors were collected from a man aged 45-60 years in good health and CMV-seronegative.

This clone was observed a few times. The genes are TRBV5-1 and TRBJ2-7, with 7 bases matching TRBD1. The CDR3 is 14 residues long. The V segment lost 0 bases and the J segment 5 bases; nucleotides outside the gene matches: 5. The germline CDR1 and CDR2 sequences are SGHRS and YFSETQ. CDR3 nucleotide sequence: TGCGCCAGCAGCTTGGATGACAGGGTTCACGAGCAGTACTTC. Its translation is CASSLDDRVHEQYF.

V usage is TRBV18 and J usage is TRBJ1-6; D unclear. CDR1 and CDR2 (germline): KGHSH, LQKENI. Trimming shortened V by 1 base and J by 5 bases, and 9 bases separated the two germline ends. CDR3 size: 15 residues. The CDR3 protein is CASSPLEHNNSPLHF. The CDR3 DNA is TGTGCCAGCTCACCACTGGAGCATAATAATTCACCCCTCCACTTT.

Only a few counts were recorded for this clone. This sequence joins TRBV7-9 and TRBJ1-5; TRBD1 might be the D (5 bases). Germline assignment: CDR1 SEHNR and CDR2 FQNEAQ (reference sequence). V was pared by 11 bases and J by 3 bases, with 14 bases between. The CDR3 contains 13 residues. CDR3 protein: CASGDANNQPQHF. DNA for the CDR3: TGTGCCTCGGGGGACGCCAACAATCAGCCCCAGCATTTT.

The chain has TRBV27 and TRBJ1-2, with no clear D. Trimming shortened V by 4 bases and J by 7 bases, and 10 bases separated the two germline ends. Looked up from germline, CDR1 is MNHEY and CDR2 is SMNVEV (reference sequence). The length of the CDR3 is 12 residues. This CDR3 is CASSSGLGGYTF. The DNA for the CDR3 is TGTGCCAGCAGTTCAGGCTTAGGTGGCTACACCTTC.

CDR3 region: CASSPRVAGDYNEQFF. The CDR3 nucleotides are TGTGCCAGCAGCCCGCGGGTAGCGGGGGACTACAATGAGCAGTTCTTC. The rearrangement links TRBV7-3 to TRBJ2-1; 9 bases line up with TRBD2. The CDR3 is 16 amino acids. The J segment lost 3 bases and the V segment lost 5 bases, leaving 8 bases of the junction unmatched. The V gene's germline CDR1 is SGHTA and CDR2 FQGTGA.

This CDR3 is CASSINRGASNQPQHF. The CDR3 nucleotides are TGTGCCAGTAGTATAAACAGGGGGGCGAGCAATCAGCCCCAGCATTTT. J is TRBJ1-5 and V is TRBV19, with TRBD1 matching over 8 bases. The CDR3 is 16 amino acids. After removal of 2 bases from V and 1 base from J, the junction contained 4 bases not matched to a gene. Per germline, CDR1 LNHDA and CDR2 SQIVND (reference sequence).

The gene calls are TRBV14 and TRBJ1-1; D unclear. Germline V gene data show CDR1 as SGHDN and CDR2 as FVKESK. CDR3 length: 14 residues. Trimming removed 4 bases at V and 1 base at J, with 10 bases between. This CDR3 is CASSLLWANTEAFF. For the CDR3, the DNA is TGTGCCAGCAGCCTACTTTGGGCGAACACTGAAGCTTTCTTT.

This clone has more than one count but fewer than ten. This sequence joins TRBV7-9 and TRBJ2-3; D might be TRBD1 (6 bases). Germline V CDR1 and CDR2: SEHNR, FQNEAQ (reference sequence). This CDR3 comprises 16 residues. V dropped 4 bases and J dropped 0 bases, with 14 bases sitting between them. The CDR3 nucleotides are TGTGCCAGCAGCTACGTCCCGGGACACAGCACAGATACGCAGTATTTT. It yields the protein CASSYVPGHSTDTQYF.

This sequence joins TRBV7-9 and TRBJ2-7; D ambiguous. Per germline, CDR1 SEHNR and CDR2 FQNEAQ (reference sequence). V dropped 5 bases and J dropped 0 bases, with 17 bases sitting between them. This CDR3 has 16 amino acids. This CDR3 is CASSPIGGISSYEQYF. The CDR3 DNA sequence: TGTGCCAGCAGCCCCATCGGCGGAATCTCCTCCTACGAGCAGTACTTC.

This clone was counted between two and nine times. The CDR3 nucleotides read TGTGCCAGCAGCCTACCAGAGGGGGACACCGGGGAGCTGTTTTTT. Protein sequence: CASSLPEGDTGELFF. The chain uses TRBV14 and TRBJ2-2, with a tentative D call TRBD1 (6 bases). This CDR3 is 15 amino acids long. Germline V lookup: CDR1 SGHDN, CDR2 FVKESK. The V end lost 4 bases, the J end lost 3 bases, and 12 bases lay between the germline ends.

The V gene is TRBV6-7, the J gene TRBJ2-7; TRBD1 matches at 7 bases. TRBV6-7 has ORF status, its function being uncertain. CDR3 size: 15 residues. V lost 5 bases and J lost 1; bases outside the gene matches: 8. CDR3 in DNA: TGTGCCAGCAGTGCCTCGGGACAGCATTCCTACGAGCAGTACTTC. This translates into CASSASGQHSYEQYF.

V and J are TRBV27 and TRBJ2-1, with 8 bases matching TRBD1. CDR1 and CDR2 (germline): MNHEY, SMNVEV (reference sequence). The CDR3 extends over 16 amino acids. V trimming: 8 bases; J trimming: 15 bases; junction bases outside the gene matches: 24. This chain's CDR3 is CASVLRVGSDRGRPFF. DNA of the CDR3: TGTGCCAGCGTCCTTAGGGTCGGCTCAGACAGGGGCCGTCCGTTCTTC.

The J gene is TRBJ2-3, the V gene TRBV10-1, with 7 bases matching TRBD1. The length of the CDR3 is 13 residues. V was clipped by 5 bases and J by 5 bases; unmatched bases: 4. Germline lookup yields CDR1 WNHNN and CDR2 SYGVQD (reference sequence). In nucleotides, the CDR3 is TGCGCCAGCAGTAGGGGGCGCGGAGATACGCAGTATTTT. This codes for CASSRGRGDTQYF.

Notes on this clone: Other DNA sequences in the same sample also yield this CDR3. The CDR3 is CASSPGGVAEAFF. The CDR3, as DNA: TGTGCCAGCAGTCCCGGAGGGGTCGCTGAAGCTTTCTTT. The rearrangement uses TRBV27 and TRBJ1-1; tentative D call: TRBD1 (5 bases). Germline V gives CDR1 MNHEY, CDR2 SMNVEV (reference sequence). V shed 5 bases and J shed 6 bases, with 13 bases lying between them. This CDR3 is 13 amino acids long.

This rearrangement joins TRBV7-9 to TRBJ2-1; 10 nucleotides align to TRBD2. This CDR3 region has 17 residues. Per the germline V gene, CDR1 is SEHNR and CDR2 is FQNEAQ (reference sequence). V lost 5 bases and J lost 4; bases outside the gene matches: 11. The CDR3: CASSPRDKRGGYNEQFF. The CDR3 DNA is TGTGCCAGCAGCCCTAGGGACAAGCGGGGGGGATACAATGAGCAGTTCTTC. The full variable domain, in which reference TRBV7-9 and TRBJ2-1 provide the parts outside the CDR3, is DTGVSQNPRHKITKRGQNVTFRCDPISEHNRLYWYRQTLGQGPEFLTYFQNEAQLEKSRLLSDRFSAERPKGSFSTLEIQRTEQGDSAMYLCASSPRDKRGGYNEQFFGPGTRLTVL.

This rearrangement joins TRBV4-1 to TRBJ2-3; the D is unclear. The CDR3 is made up of 16 amino acids. Germline values: CDR1 MGHRA, CDR2 YSYEKL. V lost 0 bases and J 0 bases, leaving 10 bases between the germline ends. DNA of the CDR3: TGCGCCAGCAGCCAAGAAGACTTTTCTAGCACAGATACGCAGTATTTT. Encoded protein: CASSQEDFSSTDTQYF.

The gene calls are TRBV2 and TRBJ2-5; 7 positions agree with TRBD1. This CDR3 region has 15 residues. V was clipped by 5 bases and J by 5 bases; unmatched bases: 11. Germline CDR1 is SNHLY and CDR2 is FYNNEI. CDR3 sequence (DNA): TGTGCCAGCAGTCCACAGGGGCAGAATCGGGAGACCCAGTACTTC. Protein product: CASSPQGQNRETQYF.

This chain connects TRBV7-2 to TRBJ2-7; D perhaps matches TRBD2 (5 bases). The CDR3 length is 13 residues. V dropped 1 base and J dropped 11 bases, with 15 bases sitting between them. Germline CDR1 and CDR2: SGHTA and FQGNSA. The CDR3 nucleotides read TGTGCCAGCAGCTTAGGAGGCGAGGGAGCGGAGTACTTC. As protein: CASSLGGEGAEYF.

This chain joins TRBV5-6 and TRBJ1-6, with TRBD1 matching 8 bases. After removal of 3 bases from V and 7 bases from J, the junction contained 6 bases not matched to a gene. The CDR3 has 15 residues. Germline V gives CDR1 SGHDT, CDR2 YYEEEE. This chain's CDR3 is CASSSLDRDNSPLHF. The CDR3 bases are TGTGCCAGCAGCTCCTTGGACAGGGACAATTCACCCCTCCACTTT.

The V and J genes are TRBV30 and TRBJ2-3; the match to TRBD2 covers 7 bases. V was clipped by 3 bases and J by 8 bases; unmatched bases: 8. The CDR3 totals 13 residues. CDR1 GTSNPN and CDR2 SVGIG come from the germline V gene (reference sequence). The CDR3 spells CAWRGTTEGTQYF. The CDR3 bases are TGTGCCTGGAGGGGGACTACTGAGGGTACGCAGTATTTT.